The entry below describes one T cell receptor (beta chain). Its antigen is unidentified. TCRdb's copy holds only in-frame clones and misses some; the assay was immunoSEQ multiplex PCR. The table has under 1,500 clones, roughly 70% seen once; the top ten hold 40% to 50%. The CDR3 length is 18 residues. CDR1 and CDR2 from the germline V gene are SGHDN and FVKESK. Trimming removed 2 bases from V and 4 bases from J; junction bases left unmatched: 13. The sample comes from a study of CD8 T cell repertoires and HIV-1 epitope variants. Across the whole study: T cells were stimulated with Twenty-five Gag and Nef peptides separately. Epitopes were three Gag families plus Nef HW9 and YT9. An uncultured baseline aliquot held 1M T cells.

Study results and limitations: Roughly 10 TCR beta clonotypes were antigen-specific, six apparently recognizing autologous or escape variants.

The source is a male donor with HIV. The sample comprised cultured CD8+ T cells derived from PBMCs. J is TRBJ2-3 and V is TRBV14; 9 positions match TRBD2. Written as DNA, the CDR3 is TGTGCCAGCAGCCAATTCGGTTTGGCTAGCGGGAACCCAGATACGCAGTATTTT. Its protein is CASSQFGLASGNPDTQYF.